What follows are 2 T cell receptor beta chains derived from one specimen sequenced in a study. TCRdb called the RT-PCR reads again in MiXCR, with one record for every CDR3 protein. This repertoire shows 650,000 to 800,000 distinct CDR3 sequences, 12% to 15% found once; its top ten account for roughly 4%. Sequencing used memory CD4+ T cells from blood. These receptors were collected from a female donor in good health, serving as a healthy control.

This sequence joins TRBV29-1 and TRBJ2-1; 7 bases agree with TRBD2. After removal of 7 bases from V and 8 bases from J, the junction contained 17 bases not matched to a gene. Germline V gene data show CDR1 as SQVTM and CDR2 as ANQGSEA. The CDR3 consists of 15 residues. The CDR3 loop is CSGRGGGRGDDEQFF. Here the CDR3 DNA reads TGCAGCGGGCGGGGTGGAGGGAGGGGCGACGATGAGCAGTTCTTC.

The CDR3 DNA reads as TGTGCCAGCAGTTCGCCGGGACAGGGAAACGAGCAGTACTTC. This gives the protein CASSSPGQGNEQYF. This chain joins TRBV6-6 and TRBJ2-7; TRBD1 aligns across 9 bases. The length of the CDR3 is 14 residues. Per germline, CDR1 MNHNY and CDR2 SVGAGI (reference sequence). The trim removed 4 bases at V and 5 bases at J, leaving 6 bases unmatched.